Listed below are T cell receptor beta chains from one sample, sequenced in a study of T-cell reconstitution after alpha-beta-depleted transplantation in children. A single record per CDR3 protein comes from TCRdb applying MiXCR to the PCR reads. This sample carries approximately 93,000 distinct CDR3 sequences, roughly 8.3% of them seen once, and the ten largest clones take 5.5% to 7%. The material sequenced was PBMCs from the stem cell graft donor, taken from the stem cell graft. These receptor sequences come from a human donor who donated a stem cell graft to a child with congenital amegakaryocytic thrombocytopenia. The CDR3 runs from the conserved cysteine through the conserved F or W. The D gene is left open where the match is weak. Clone sizes are given selectively: once, few, many, or a class where the clone is expanded.

D gene	V gene	J gene	clone size	CDR3 length	CDR3 protein	CDR3 DNA
TRBD1	TRBV20-1	TRBJ1-5	few	14	CSARGDSSNQPQHF	TGCAGTGCTAGAGGGGACAGCAGCAATCAGCCCCAGCATTTT
.	TRBV4-2	TRBJ2-2	many	11	CASSSTGELFF	TGTGCCAGCAGCTCCACCGGGGAGCTGTTTTTT
TRBD1	TRBV7-2	TRBJ1-2	many	14	CASSLERSGGGYTF	TGTGCCAGCAGCTTAGAGCGATCAGGGGGCGGCTACACCTTC
TRBD1	TRBV20-1	TRBJ1-2	many	14	CSAITGALDYGYTF	TGCAGTGCTATAACAGGGGCCCTCGACTATGGCTACACCTTC
TRBD1	TRBV7-9	TRBJ2-5	many	15	CASSRIRGQGETQYF	TGTGCCAGCAGCCGCATCAGGGGGCAAGGGGAGACCCAGTACTTC
.	TRBV6-1	TRBJ2-7	many	13	CASSEYPLRGQYF	TGTGCCAGCAGTGAATATCCTTTGCGGGGGCAGTACTTC
.	TRBV12-3/TRBV12-4	TRBJ2-3	many	16	CASSFGDPSAGGTQYF	TGTGCCAGCAGTTTCGGAGACCCTAGTGCGGGTGGTACGCAGTATTTT
.	TRBV5-1	TRBJ2-1	many	16	CASSPFGASSYNEQFF	TGCGCCAGCAGCCCTTTCGGGGCAAGCTCCTACAATGAGCAGTTCTTC
.	TRBV5-1	TRBJ1-2	many	13	CASSTDGTYGYTF	TGCGCCAGCAGCACGGACGGCACCTATGGCTACACCTTC
.	TRBV18	TRBJ2-6	.	18	CASSPSFPDDRGANVLTF	TGTGCCAGCTCACCCTCCTTCCCGGACGACCGTGGGGCCAACGTCCTGACTTTC
.	TRBV5-5	TRBJ2-7	many	14	CASSLGGGTYEQYF	TGTGCCAGCAGCTTGGGTGGAGGGACCTACGAGCAGTACTTC
.	TRBV10-3	TRBJ1-6	many	15	CAISAGWEINSPLHF	TGTGCCATCAGTGCGGGTTGGGAGATTAATTCACCCCTCCACTTT
.	TRBV12-3/TRBV12-4	TRBJ2-2	many	13	CASSFKDTGELFF	TGTGCCAGCAGTTTTAAAGACACCGGGGAGCTGTTTTTT
.	TRBV2	TRBJ2-1	.	14	CASSWSAAAYEQFF	TGTGCCAGCAGTTGGTCAGCGGCCGCCTATGAGCAGTTCTTC